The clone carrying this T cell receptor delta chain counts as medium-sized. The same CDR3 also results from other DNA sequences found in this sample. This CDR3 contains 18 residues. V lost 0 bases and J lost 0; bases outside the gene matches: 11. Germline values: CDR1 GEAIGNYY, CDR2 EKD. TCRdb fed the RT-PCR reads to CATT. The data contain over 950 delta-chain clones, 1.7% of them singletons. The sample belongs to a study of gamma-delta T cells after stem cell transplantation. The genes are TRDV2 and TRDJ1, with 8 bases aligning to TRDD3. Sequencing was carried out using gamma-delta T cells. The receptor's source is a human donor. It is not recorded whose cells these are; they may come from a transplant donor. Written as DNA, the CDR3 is TGTGCCTGTGACACCGTTCTGGGGGAAACTCGGAACACCGATAAACTCATCTTT. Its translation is CACDTVLGETRNTDKLIF.